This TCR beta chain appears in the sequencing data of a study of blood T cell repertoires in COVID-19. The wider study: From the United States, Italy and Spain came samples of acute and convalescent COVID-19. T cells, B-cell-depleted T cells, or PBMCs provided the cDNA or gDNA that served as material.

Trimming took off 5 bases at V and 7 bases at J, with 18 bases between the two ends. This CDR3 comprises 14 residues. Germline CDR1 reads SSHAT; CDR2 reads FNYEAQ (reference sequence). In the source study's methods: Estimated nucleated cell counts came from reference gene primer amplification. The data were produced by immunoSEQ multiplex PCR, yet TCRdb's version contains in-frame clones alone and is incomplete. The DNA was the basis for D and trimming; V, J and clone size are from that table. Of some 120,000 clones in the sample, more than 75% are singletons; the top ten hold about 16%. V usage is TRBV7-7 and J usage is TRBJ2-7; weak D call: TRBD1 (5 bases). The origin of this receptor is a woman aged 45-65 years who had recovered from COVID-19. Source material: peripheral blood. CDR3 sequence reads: CASSNPALKGEQYF. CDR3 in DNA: TGTGCCAGCAGCAACCCGGCCTTAAAGGGGGAGCAGTACTTC.